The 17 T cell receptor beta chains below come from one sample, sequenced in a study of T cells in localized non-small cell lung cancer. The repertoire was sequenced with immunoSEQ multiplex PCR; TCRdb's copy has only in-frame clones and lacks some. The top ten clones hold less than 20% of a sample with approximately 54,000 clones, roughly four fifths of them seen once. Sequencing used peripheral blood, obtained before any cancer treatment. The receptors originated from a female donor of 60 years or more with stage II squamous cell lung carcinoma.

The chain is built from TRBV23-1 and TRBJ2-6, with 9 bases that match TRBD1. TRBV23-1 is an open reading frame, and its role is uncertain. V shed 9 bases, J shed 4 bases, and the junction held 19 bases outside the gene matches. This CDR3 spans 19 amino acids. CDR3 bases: TGCGCCAGACGATCACCCGGGACAGGGCTACCTAGAGGGGCCAACGTCCTGACTTTC. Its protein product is CARRSPGTGLPRGANVLTF.

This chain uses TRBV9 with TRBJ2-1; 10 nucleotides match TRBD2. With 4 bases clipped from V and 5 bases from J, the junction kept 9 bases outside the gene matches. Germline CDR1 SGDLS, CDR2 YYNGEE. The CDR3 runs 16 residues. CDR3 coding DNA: TGTGCCAGCAGCCCCCGCCCAGCGGGGGGGAACAATGAGCAGTTCTTC. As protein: CASSPRPAGGNNEQFF. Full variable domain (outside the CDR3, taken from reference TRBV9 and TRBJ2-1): DSGVTQTPKHLITATGQRVTLRCSPRSGDLSVYWYQQSLDQGLQFLIQYYNGEERAKGNILERFSAQQFPDLHSELNLSSLELGDSALYFCASSPRPAGGNNEQFFGPGTRLTVL.

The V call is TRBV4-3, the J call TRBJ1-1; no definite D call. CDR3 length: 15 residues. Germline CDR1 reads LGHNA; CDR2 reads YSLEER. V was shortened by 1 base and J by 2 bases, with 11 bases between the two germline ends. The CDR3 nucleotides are TGCGCCAGCAGCCAAGGCATCCTGATAAACACTGAAGCTTTCTTT. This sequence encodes CASSQGILINTEAFF.

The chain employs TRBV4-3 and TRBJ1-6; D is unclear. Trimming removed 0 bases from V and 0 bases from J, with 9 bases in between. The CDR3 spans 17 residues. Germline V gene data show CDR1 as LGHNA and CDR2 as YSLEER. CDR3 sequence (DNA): TGCGCCAGCAGCCAAGATCAGCCAGGCTCCTATAATTCACCCCTCCACTTT. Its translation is CASSQDQPGSYNSPLHF.

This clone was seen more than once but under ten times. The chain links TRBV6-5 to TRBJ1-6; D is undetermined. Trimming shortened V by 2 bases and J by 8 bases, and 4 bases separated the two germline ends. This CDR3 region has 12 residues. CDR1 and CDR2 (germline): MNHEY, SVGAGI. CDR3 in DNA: TGTGCCAGCAGTTACATTGATTCACCCCTCCACTTT. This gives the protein CASSYIDSPLHF.

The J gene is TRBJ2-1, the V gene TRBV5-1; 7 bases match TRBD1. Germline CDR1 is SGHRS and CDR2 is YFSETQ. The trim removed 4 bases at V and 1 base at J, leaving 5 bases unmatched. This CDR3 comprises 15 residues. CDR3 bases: TGCGCCAGCAGCACGACAGGGAGTTCCTACAATGAGCAGTTCTTC. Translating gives CASSTTGSSYNEQFF.

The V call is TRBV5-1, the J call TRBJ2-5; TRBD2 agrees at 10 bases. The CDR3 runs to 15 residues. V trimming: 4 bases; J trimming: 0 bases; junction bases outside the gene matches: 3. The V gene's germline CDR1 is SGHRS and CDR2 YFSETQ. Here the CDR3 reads CASSGLAGDQETQYF. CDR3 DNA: TGCGCCAGCAGCGGGCTAGCGGGGGACCAAGAGACCCAGTACTTC.

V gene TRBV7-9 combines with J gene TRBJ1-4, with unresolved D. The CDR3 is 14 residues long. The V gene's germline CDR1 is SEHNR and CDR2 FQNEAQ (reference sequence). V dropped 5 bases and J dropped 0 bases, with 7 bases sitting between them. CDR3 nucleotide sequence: TGTGCCAGCAGCCTGGCCACAACTAATGAAAAACTGTTTTTT. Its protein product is CASSLATTNEKLFF. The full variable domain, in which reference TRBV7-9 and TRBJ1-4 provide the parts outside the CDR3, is DTGVSQNPRHKITKRGQNVTFRCDPISEHNRLYWYRQTLGQGPEFLTYFQNEAQLEKSRLLSDRFSAERPKGSFSTLEIQRTEQGDSAMYLCASSLATTNEKLFFGSGTQLSVL.

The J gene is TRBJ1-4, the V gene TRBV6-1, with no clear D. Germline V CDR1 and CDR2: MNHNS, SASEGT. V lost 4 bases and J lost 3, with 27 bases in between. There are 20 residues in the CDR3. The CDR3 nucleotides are TGTGCCAGCAGTGGACACGGACGGGCTTCTTACCTAAACCCTAATGAAAAACTGTTTTTT. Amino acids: CASSGHGRASYLNPNEKLFF.

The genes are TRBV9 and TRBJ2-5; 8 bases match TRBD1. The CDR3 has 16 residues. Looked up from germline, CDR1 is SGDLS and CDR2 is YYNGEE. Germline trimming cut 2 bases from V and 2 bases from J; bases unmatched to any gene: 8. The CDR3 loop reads CASSVNRGVKQETQYF. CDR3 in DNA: TGTGCCAGCAGCGTTAACAGGGGGGTAAAGCAAGAGACCCAGTACTTC.

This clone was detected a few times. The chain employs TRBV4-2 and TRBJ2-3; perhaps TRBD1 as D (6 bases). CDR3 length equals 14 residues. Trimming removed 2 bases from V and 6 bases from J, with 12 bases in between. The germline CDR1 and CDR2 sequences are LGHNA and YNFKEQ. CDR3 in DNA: TGTGCCAGCAGCCAACAACTCCAGGGGGATACGCAGTATTTT. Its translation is CASSQQLQGDTQYF.

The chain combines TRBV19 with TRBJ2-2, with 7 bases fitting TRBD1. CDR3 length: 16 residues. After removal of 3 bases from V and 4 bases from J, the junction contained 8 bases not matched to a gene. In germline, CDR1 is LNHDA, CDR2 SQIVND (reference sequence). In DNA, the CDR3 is TGTGCCAGTAGTATTTACACAGGGGCGGGCACCGGGGAGCTGTTTTTT. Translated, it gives CASSIYTGAGTGELFF.

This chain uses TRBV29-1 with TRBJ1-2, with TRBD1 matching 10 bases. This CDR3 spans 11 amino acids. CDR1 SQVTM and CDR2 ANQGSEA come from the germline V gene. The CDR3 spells CGGGTGEGYTF. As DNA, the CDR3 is TGCGGCGGTGGGACAGGGGAAGGCTACACCTTC.

The CDR3 nucleotides are TGTGCCAGCAGCTCCCGGGACAGGGGGAGCTATGGCTACACCTTC. It is translated as CASSSRDRGSYGYTF. The chain employs TRBV7-8 and TRBJ1-2; 11 nucleotides match TRBD1. V dropped 4 bases and J dropped 4; count of bases not matched to a gene: 5. CDR1 and CDR2 (germline): SGHVS, FQNEAQ. The length of the CDR3 is 15 residues.

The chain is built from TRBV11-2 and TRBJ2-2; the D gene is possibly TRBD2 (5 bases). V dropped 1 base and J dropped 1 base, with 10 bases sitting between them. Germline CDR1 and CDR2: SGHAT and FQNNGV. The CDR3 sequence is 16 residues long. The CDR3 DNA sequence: TGTGCCAGCAGCTTAGTTTCCGGGGAGAACACCGGGGAGCTGTTTTTT. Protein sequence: CASSLVSGENTGELFF. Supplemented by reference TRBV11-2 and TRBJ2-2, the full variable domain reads EAGVAQSPRYKIIEKRQSVAFWCNPISGHATLYWYQQILGQGPKLLIQFQNNGVVDDSQLPKDRFSAERLKGVDSTLKIQPAKLEDSAVYLCASSLVSGENTGELFFGEGSRLTVL.

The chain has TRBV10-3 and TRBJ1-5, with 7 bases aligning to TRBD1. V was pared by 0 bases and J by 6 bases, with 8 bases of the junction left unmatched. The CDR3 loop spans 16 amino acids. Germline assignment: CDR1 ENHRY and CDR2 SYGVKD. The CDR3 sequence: CAISESGRGQGQPQHF. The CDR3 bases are TGTGCCATCAGTGAGTCTGGGAGGGGGCAGGGTCAGCCCCAGCATTTT.

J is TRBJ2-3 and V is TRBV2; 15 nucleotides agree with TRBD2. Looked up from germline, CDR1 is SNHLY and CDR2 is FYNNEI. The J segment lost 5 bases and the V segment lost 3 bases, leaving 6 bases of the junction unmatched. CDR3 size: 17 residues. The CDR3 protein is CASSDRTSGGAEDTQYF. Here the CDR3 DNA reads TGTGCCAGCAGTGACAGGACTAGCGGGGGGGCCGAAGATACGCAGTATTTT.